This TCR beta chain was profiled in a study of OX40 agonist ivuxolimab in advanced cancers. V lost 5 bases, J lost 7 bases, and 14 bases lay in between. From germline, CDR1 is SEHNR and CDR2 FQNEAQ (reference sequence). This CDR3 region has 13 residues. Generated by immunoSEQ multiplex PCR, the TCRdb table keeps only in-frame clones and is missing some. The table has 85,000 to 120,000 clones, 90% seen once. This clone was seen only a few times. V is TRBV7-9 and J is TRBJ1-2; a weak D match, TRBD1 (5 bases). The sequencing here drew on CD4+ or CD8+ T cells sorted from blood, taken in a trial of the OX40 agonist ivuxolimab. The receptor comes from an adult with an advanced solid tumor such as melanoma, head and neck, liver or kidney cancer. CDR3 nucleotide sequence: TGTGCCAGCAGCCCGGGGCGGGACGTTGGCTACACCTTC. This encodes CASSPGRDVGYTF.